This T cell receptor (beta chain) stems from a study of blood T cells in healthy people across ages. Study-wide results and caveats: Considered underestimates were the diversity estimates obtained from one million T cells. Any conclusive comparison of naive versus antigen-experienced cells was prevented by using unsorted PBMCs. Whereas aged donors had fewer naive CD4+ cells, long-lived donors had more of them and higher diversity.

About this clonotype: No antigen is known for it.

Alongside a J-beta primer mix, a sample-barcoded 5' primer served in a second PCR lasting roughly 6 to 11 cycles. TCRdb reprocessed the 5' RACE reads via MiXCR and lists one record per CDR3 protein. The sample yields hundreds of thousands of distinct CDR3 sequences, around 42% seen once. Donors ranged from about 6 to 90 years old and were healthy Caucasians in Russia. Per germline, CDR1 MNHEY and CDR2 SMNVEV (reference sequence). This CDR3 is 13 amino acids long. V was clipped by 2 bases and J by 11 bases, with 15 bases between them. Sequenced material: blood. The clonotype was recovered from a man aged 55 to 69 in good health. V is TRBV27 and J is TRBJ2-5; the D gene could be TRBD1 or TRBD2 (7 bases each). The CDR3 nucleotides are TGTGCCAGCAGTTTACAGGGGGGGAGAGAGCAGTACTTC. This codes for CASSLQGGREQYF.